The T cell receptor beta chain described here comes from a study of a mutant IDH1 vaccine in newly diagnosed glioma. Background on the study: In some groups vaccination began 4-6 weeks post-radiotherapy; others received it with temozolomide. Prior therapy was radiotherapy, temozolomide, or both; most received both.

Germline-derived CDR1 and CDR2 are SEHNR and FQNEAQ (reference sequence). The CDR3 runs to 16 residues. Trimming removed 5 bases from V and 8 bases from J; junction bases left unmatched: 9. Note on this clone: What it recognizes is unknown.

Time point in this sample: week 35, safety follow-up. All doses held 300 ug of mutant IDH1 20-mer peptide, with topical imiquimod. TCRdb's table, derived via immunoSEQ multiplex PCR, lists solely in-frame clones and lacks some. The sample holds approximately 43,000 clones, 80% to 90% seen once. Sequences were derived from PBMCs, sampled from a glioma patient whose treatment included an IDH1 peptide vaccine. This receptor was identified in a man between 40 and 49 years old with glioma. The chain carries TRBV7-9 and TRBJ2-2, with 12 bases matching TRBD2. The CDR3 coding sequence is TGTGCCAGCAGCCCGGCCGGGACTAGCGGGTTTGGGGAGCTGTTTTTT. This gives the protein CASSPAGTSGFGELFF.